A single sample is the source of the 28 T cell receptor beta chains below, sequenced in a study of blood T cell repertoires in COVID-19. This table comes from immunoSEQ multiplex PCR, and its TCRdb copy is limited to in-frame clones, with some not included. The top ten clones hold less than 1.5% of a sample with about 60,000 clones, 65% to 90% of them seen once. The sequencing input was peripheral blood. These receptors were collected from a man aged 35 to 55 with acute or convalescent COVID-19.

V and J are TRBV30 and TRBJ1-3; unclear D gene. V lost 0 bases, J lost 3 bases, and 9 bases lay in between. The CDR3 sequence is 14 residues long. From germline, CDR1 is GTSNPN and CDR2 SVGIG (reference sequence). The CDR3: CAWSVRSVGNTIYF. DNA of the CDR3: TGTGCCTGGAGTGTTAGAAGCGTTGGAAACACCATATATTTT.

The V call is TRBV4-1, the J call TRBJ2-5, with unresolved D. The CDR3 length is 13 residues. The germline V gene encodes CDR1 MGHRA and CDR2 YSYEKL. The V end was cut by 3 bases, the J end by 5 bases, with 10 bases between. The CDR3 sequence is CASSHLRLETQYF. The CDR3 nucleotides read TGCGCCAGCAGCCACCTGAGGCTCGAGACCCAGTACTTC.

V gene TRBV6-2 or TRBV6-3 combines with J gene TRBJ1-2; TRBD1 agrees at 7 bases. V shed 5 bases and J 6 bases; nucleotides not matched to a gene: 6. Looked up from germline, CDR1 is MNHEY and CDR2 is SVGEGT. The CDR3 covers 13 residues. CDR3 loop: CASSPQGFHGYTF. The CDR3, as DNA: TGTGCCAGCAGTCCACAGGGGTTCCATGGCTACACCTTC.

The V and J genes are TRBV5-1 and TRBJ1-6, with TRBD1 matching 9 bases. This CDR3 is 17 amino acids long. The trim removed 0 bases at V and 7 bases at J, leaving 8 bases unmatched. CDR1 SGHRS and CDR2 YFSETQ come from the germline V gene. This CDR3 is CASSLVGDGTGNSPLHF. In nucleotides, the CDR3 is TGCGCCAGCAGCTTGGTGGGGGACGGGACAGGGAATTCACCCCTCCACTTT.

J is TRBJ1-1 and V is TRBV5-4; D is possibly TRBD1 (6 bases). The CDR3 has 15 residues. Germline V gives CDR1 SGHNT, CDR2 YYREEE (reference sequence). Trimming removed 1 base at V and 0 bases at J, with 10 bases between. The CDR3 region has the DNA TGTGCCAGCAGCTTGAAATCAGGGGTGAACACTGAAGCTTTCTTT. It yields the protein CASSLKSGVNTEAFF.

The CDR3 nucleotides read TGTGCCAGCAGTAACCCGGGACAGGGGACTAACTATGGCTACACCTTC. This sequence encodes CASSNPGQGTNYGYTF. The chain recombines TRBV14 with TRBJ1-2; 10 bases are a match to TRBD1. The CDR3 has 16 residues. Germline lookup yields CDR1 SGHDN and CDR2 FVKESK. V shed 6 bases, J shed 0 bases, and the junction held 7 bases outside the gene matches.

The chain couples TRBV9 to TRBJ2-5; the D gene is possibly TRBD1 (5 bases). The CDR3 length is 13 residues. V lost 4 bases and J 7 bases, leaving 14 bases between the germline ends. Germline-derived CDR1 and CDR2 are SGDLS and YYNGEE. CDR3 bases: TGTGCCAGCAGCCAAGACAGCCTGGGGACCCAGTACTTC. This encodes CASSQDSLGTQYF.

The chain links TRBV30 to TRBJ1-5; a possible D gene is TRBD1 (6 bases). V was shortened by 4 bases and J by 0 bases, with 19 bases between the two germline ends. This CDR3 spans 17 amino acids. CDR1 and CDR2 (germline): GTSNPN, SVGIG (reference sequence). The chain's CDR3 is CAWTARGRPNSNQPQHF. The DNA of the CDR3 is TGTGCCTGGACCGCCAGGGGAAGACCGAATAGCAATCAGCCCCAGCATTTT.

The V gene is TRBV28, the J gene TRBJ1-1; D remains ambiguous. Germline CDR1 reads MDHEN; CDR2 reads SYDVKM. Between the trimmed V and J ends, which lost 4 bases and 5 bases, there was a span of 11 bases. The CDR3 has 13 amino acids. DNA for the CDR3: TGTGCCAGCAGTTCAGGTTTTGGGACTGAAGCTTTCTTT. Encoded protein: CASSSGFGTEAFF.

The rearrangement links TRBV24-1 to TRBJ2-1, with D maybe TRBD2 (5 bases). The ends were cut back, 10 bases at V and 6 bases at J, with 9 bases in the middle. CDR3 length equals 11 residues. Germline values: CDR1 KGHDR, CDR2 SFDVKD. CDR3 sequence (DNA): TGTGCCACAGGGCGGGCCAATGAGCAGTTCTTC. It encodes CATGRANEQFF.

V usage is TRBV9 and J usage is TRBJ1-2; 7 nucleotides match TRBD1. Losses at the gene ends were 0 bases for V and 8 bases for J; bases not matched to a gene: 10. This CDR3 is built from 15 residues. Per the germline V gene, CDR1 is SGDLS and CDR2 is YYNGEE. CDR3 in DNA: TGTGCCAGCAGCGTAGAGGCAGGGGGTCGAATGGGCTACACCTTC. Protein product: CASSVEAGGRMGYTF.

The chain is built from TRBV2 and TRBJ2-1, with 8 bases fitting TRBD1. There are 15 residues in the CDR3. Germline V CDR1 and CDR2: SNHLY, FYNNEI. With 7 bases clipped from V and 7 bases from J, the junction kept 12 bases outside the gene matches. In nucleotides, the CDR3 is TGTGCCAGCACCTACAGAGGACAGGGACCTAATGAGCAGTTCTTC. It yields the protein CASTYRGQGPNEQFF.

This rearrangement joins TRBV19 to TRBJ1-2; D possibly corresponds to TRBD1 (5 bases). Trimming pared 1 base from V and 3 bases from J, leaving 9 bases between. The CDR3 is 14 residues long. Germline V lookup: CDR1 LNHDA, CDR2 SQIVND (reference sequence). The CDR3 DNA reads TGTGCCAGTAGTATAGTGGCGACAGACTATGGCTACACCTTC. As protein: CASSIVATDYGYTF.

J is TRBJ1-1 and V is TRBV30; the D gene is possibly TRBD1 (5 bases). CDR1 is GTSNPN, CDR2 SVGIG, per germline (reference sequence). The CDR3 sequence is 13 residues long. The V gene lost 3 bases and the J gene lost 5 bases, with 13 bases spanning the gap. The CDR3 reads CAWRRAGGTEAFF. CDR3 DNA sequence: TGTGCCTGGAGACGAGCGGGGGGAACTGAAGCTTTCTTT. The full variable domain, its missing parts supplied by reference TRBV30 and TRBJ1-1, is SQTIHQWPATLVQPVGSPLSLECTVEGTSNPNLYWYRQAAGRGLQLLFYSVGIGQISSEVPQNLSASRPQDRQFILSSKKLLLSDSGFYLCAWRRAGGTEAFFGQGTRLTVV.

This clone was counted once. The rearrangement links TRBV10-2 to TRBJ1-6; D not resolved. The CDR3 is made up of 11 amino acids. V was trimmed by 8 bases and J by 9 bases, leaving 8 bases between them. Germline CDR1 and CDR2: WSHSY and SAAADI. CDR3: CASRDSSPLHF. The CDR3 DNA is TGCGCCAGCCGGGATAGTTCACCCCTCCACTTT.

The chain couples TRBV4-2 to TRBJ1-2; D is perhaps TRBD1 (5 bases). This CDR3 spans 15 amino acids. Germline assignment: CDR1 LGHNA and CDR2 YNFKEQ. V lost 4 bases, J lost 3 bases, and 15 bases lay in between. The CDR3 sequence is CASSLDRRPHYGYTF. CDR3 nucleotides: TGTGCCAGCAGCCTTGACAGAAGGCCCCACTATGGCTACACCTTC.

The chain is built from TRBV5-1 and TRBJ1-4, with TRBD1 matching 8 bases. The V gene's germline CDR1 is SGHRS and CDR2 YFSETQ. The CDR3 is made up of 14 amino acids. V shed 0 bases, J shed 8 bases, and the junction held 3 bases outside the gene matches. CDR3: CASSLGQGKEKLFF. The CDR3 nucleotides read TGCGCCAGCAGCTTGGGACAGGGGAAGGAAAAACTGTTTTTT.

The chain carries TRBV4-1 and TRBJ2-7; TRBD2 is a possible D gene (5 bases). There are 16 residues in the CDR3. V dropped 0 bases and J dropped 3 bases, with 15 bases sitting between them. Germline V gene data show CDR1 as MGHRA and CDR2 as YSYEKL. CDR3 in DNA: TGCGCCAGCAGCCAAGATGATTCATCCCGGGGCTACGAGCAGTACTTC. Its protein is CASSQDDSSRGYEQYF.

V gene TRBV25-1 combines with J gene TRBJ1-1; D is unresolved. Germline V CDR1 and CDR2: MGHDK, SYGVNS. The CDR3 is 11 amino acids. V shed 8 bases and J shed 2 bases, with 6 bases lying between them. CDR3 nucleotide sequence: TGTGCCAGCGTATATAACACTGAAGCTTTCTTT. Translated, it gives CASVYNTEAFF.

The J gene is TRBJ2-2, the V gene TRBV19; 14 positions match TRBD2. The CDR3 covers 18 residues. CDR1 and CDR2 from the germline V gene are LNHDA and SQIVND (reference sequence). The V segment lost 3 bases and the J segment 1 base; nucleotides outside the gene matches: 4. CDR3 residues: CASSMTSGGVQNTGELFF. DNA of the CDR3: TGTGCCAGTAGTATGACTAGCGGGGGGGTACAGAACACCGGGGAGCTGTTTTTT.

The chain links TRBV12-3 or TRBV12-4 to TRBJ1-2, with 8 bases identical to TRBD1. J gave up 7 bases and V 1 base, and 2 bases lay outside the gene matches. The CDR3 spans 13 residues. CDR3 in amino acids: CASSLGTGFGYTF. The CDR3 DNA is TGTGCCAGCAGTTTAGGGACAGGGTTTGGCTACACCTTC.

The chain uses TRBV25-1 and TRBJ1-4; TRBD1 matches 8 bases. The CDR3 is 13 amino acids. The germline CDR1 and CDR2 sequences are MGHDK and SYGVNS. V lost 6 bases and J lost 8; bases outside the gene matches: 5. The CDR3 sequence: CASRGTGWEKLFF. The CDR3 region has the DNA TGTGCCAGCAGAGGGACAGGTTGGGAAAAACTGTTTTTT.

V and J are TRBV6-5 and TRBJ1-1; D gene unclear. The germline V and J ends were trimmed by 6 bases and 1 base, with 12 bases remaining between them. Germline V gene data show CDR1 as MNHEY and CDR2 as SVGAGI. The CDR3 is 14 residues long. The CDR3 here is CASSPSGWNTEAFF. The CDR3 DNA follows: TGTGCCAGCAGCCCCTCGGGGTGGAACACTGAAGCTTTCTTT.

The chain is built from TRBV9 and TRBJ2-5, with D tentatively TRBD1 (5 bases). The CDR3 is 14 amino acids. Germline values: CDR1 SGDLS, CDR2 YYNGEE. Trimming removed 1 base from V and 5 bases from J, with 12 bases in between. In DNA, the CDR3 is TGTGCCAGCAGCGTAACCCAGGGATTGGAGACCCAGTACTTC. Translating it yields CASSVTQGLETQYF. The entire variable domain, with the rest obtained from reference TRBV9 and TRBJ2-5, is as follows: DSGVTQTPKHLITATGQRVTLRCSPRSGDLSVYWYQQSLDQGLQFLIQYYNGEERAKGNILERFSAQQFPDLHSELNLSSLELGDSALYFCASSVTQGLETQYFGPGTRLLVL.

The chain recombines TRBV5-6 with TRBJ1-3, with 7 bases identical to TRBD1. This CDR3 contains 14 residues. From germline, CDR1 is SGHDT and CDR2 YYEEEE. V shed 2 bases and J 2 bases; nucleotides not matched to a gene: 1. The CDR3: CASSFQGAGNTIYF. The CDR3, as DNA: TGTGCCAGCAGCTTCCAGGGGGCTGGAAACACCATATATTTT.

The CDR3 sequence: CASSPDREGSQPQHF. The DNA of the CDR3 is TGTGCCAGTAGTCCGGACAGGGAGGGGAGTCAGCCCCAGCATTTT. The chain is built from TRBV19 and TRBJ1-5; 8 nucleotides line up with TRBD1. Germline CDR1 is LNHDA and CDR2 is SQIVND (reference sequence). The V gene end was trimmed by 5 bases and the J gene end by 6 bases; junction bases not matched to a gene: 9. The CDR3 contains 15 residues.

The rearrangement links TRBV7-2 to TRBJ2-1; 8 bases are a match to TRBD1. The CDR3 consists of 18 residues. After removal of 3 bases from V and 4 bases from J, the junction contained 14 bases not matched to a gene. CDR1 and CDR2 (germline): SGHTA, FQGNSA. CDR3 residues: CASSLAPPGQVGYNEQFF. As DNA, the CDR3 is TGTGCCAGCAGCTTGGCACCCCCGGGACAGGTGGGATACAATGAGCAGTTCTTC.

This clone occurred a few times. The chain uses TRBV19 and TRBJ1-2, with TRBD1 identical over 8 bases. From germline, CDR1 is LNHDA and CDR2 SQIVND (reference sequence). The CDR3 totals 13 residues. The V gene end was trimmed by 6 bases and the J gene end by 4 bases; junction bases not matched to a gene: 4. CDR3 nucleotide sequence: TGTGCCAGTAGGGCAGGGGGCCGCTATGGCTACACCTTC. Amino acids: CASRAGGRYGYTF.